One and the same sample provided the 28 T cell receptor beta chains below, sequenced in a study of cytomegalovirus exposure and HLA in healthy donors. A multiplex PCR was run with 60 Vbeta primers and 13 Jbeta primers. Sequencing was performed with immunoSEQ multiplex PCR; in TCRdb, only in-frame clones are kept and a portion is missing. Of roughly 110,000 clones in the sample, 70% to 80% are singletons; the top ten hold over 2.5%. Sequencing was carried out using PBMCs. The receptors derive from a female donor in good health and CMV-seronegative.

The rearrangement links TRBV21-1 to TRBJ2-3; TRBD1, the D gene given by the table, was not confirmed from the DNA. TRBV21-1 is recorded as a pseudogene. This CDR3 contains 16 residues. The CDR3 here is CASSNQGASVTDTQYF. CDR3 nucleotides: TGTGCCAGCAGCAACCAGGGGGCCTCGGTCACAGATACGCAGTATTTT.

The rearrangement links TRBV7-8 to TRBJ2-5; 11 bases match TRBD1. Germline lookup yields CDR1 SGHVS and CDR2 FQNEAQ. The CDR3 has 15 amino acids. V gave up 4 bases and J gave up 5 bases; unmatched junction bases: 6. The CDR3 is CASSSWTGGSETQYF. The DNA for the CDR3 is TGTGCCAGCAGCTCTTGGACAGGGGGCTCGGAGACCCAGTACTTC.

This clone was detected a few times. The chain combines TRBV5-4 with TRBJ2-7; D possibly corresponds to TRBD1 (5 bases). Trimming shortened V by 5 bases and J by 3 bases, and 18 bases separated the two germline ends. The germline V gene has CDR1 SGHNT and CDR2 YYREEE (reference sequence). This CDR3 comprises 15 residues. This CDR3 is CASSPQGGLDYEQYF. Written as DNA, the CDR3 is TGTGCCAGCAGTCCTCAGGGCGGATTGGACTACGAGCAGTACTTC.

This clone is a singleton in its sample. The chain has TRBV2 and TRBJ1-4; no reliable D call. The V and J ends lost 6 bases and 4 bases respectively, with 15 bases between them. Germline V gene data show CDR1 as SNHLY and CDR2 as FYNNEI. The CDR3 consists of 15 residues. Here the CDR3 reads CASSPRSSLNEKLFF. CDR3 bases: TGTGCCAGCAGCCCTCGGAGTAGCCTTAATGAAAAACTGTTTTTT. The variable domain in full, with the rest retrieved from reference TRBV2 and TRBJ1-4, is EPEVTQTPSHQVTQMGQEVILRCVPISNHLYFYWYRQILGQKVEFLVSFYNNEISEKSEIFDDQFSVERPDGSNFTLKIRSTKLEDSAMYFCASSPRSSLNEKLFFGSGTQLSVL.

This clone was detected only once. This chain connects TRBV7-6 to TRBJ1-6; TRBD1 is a possible D gene (6 bases). The CDR3 sequence is 16 residues long. Per the germline V gene, CDR1 is SGHVS and CDR2 is FNYEAQ. With 0 bases removed from V and 5 bases from J, the gap between germline ends came to 11 bases. CDR3 amino acids: CASSLAHREDNSPLHF. DNA of the CDR3: TGTGCCAGCAGCTTAGCGCACAGGGAAGATAATTCACCCCTCCACTTT.

The rearrangement links TRBV28 to TRBJ2-6; the match to TRBD2 covers 7 bases. J was trimmed by 0 bases and V by 6 bases; bases with no gene match: 8. The CDR3 covers 17 residues. CDR1 and CDR2 (germline): MDHEN, SYDVKM. CDR3 residues: CASSSGEGRSGANVLTF. In DNA form, the CDR3 reads TGTGCCAGCAGCTCGGGGGAGGGGCGCTCTGGGGCCAACGTCCTGACTTTC.

V usage is TRBV5-1 and J usage is TRBJ2-7; TRBD2 matches 10 bases. Germline V CDR1 and CDR2: SGHRS, YFSETQ. With V trimmed by 0 bases and J by 3 bases, 3 bases remained unmatched. This CDR3 spans 15 amino acids. CDR3 coding DNA: TGCGCCAGCAGCTTGGGAACTAGCGGGATCTACGAGCAGTACTTC. Translation gives CASSLGTSGIYEQYF.

The CDR3 DNA reads as TGTGCCACTCGTACGGGGGGTGGCGAAAAACTGTTTTTT. Residues: CATRTGGGEKLFF. The chain has TRBV27 and TRBJ1-4; D possibly corresponds to TRBD1 (5 bases). In germline, CDR1 is MNHEY, CDR2 SMNVEV (reference sequence). The CDR3 contains 13 residues. V was pared by 10 bases and J by 8 bases, with 17 bases between. Full variable domain (missing parts from reference TRBV27 and TRBJ1-4): EAQVTQNPRYLITVTGKKLTVTCSQNMNHEYMSWYRQDPGLGLRQIYYSMNVEVTDKGDVPEGYKVSRKEKRNFPLILESPSPNQTSLYFCATRTGGGEKLFFGSGTQLSVL.

V is TRBV4-3 and J is TRBJ1-5; the match to TRBD1 covers 10 bases. Germline assignment: CDR1 LGHNA and CDR2 YSLEER. This CDR3 region has 15 residues. V was pared by 3 bases and J by 7 bases, with 6 bases of the junction left unmatched. This CDR3 reads CASSQSTGGRQPQHF. For the CDR3, the DNA is TGCGCCAGCAGCCAGTCGACAGGGGGCCGCCAGCCCCAGCATTTT.

This clone was observed a single time. The chain joins TRBV6-5 to TRBJ2-7; possibly TRBD1 for D (5 bases). The CDR3 contains 14 residues. The germline V and J ends were trimmed by 4 bases and 6 bases, with 16 bases remaining between them. Germline V gives CDR1 MNHEY, CDR2 SVGAGI. The CDR3 sequence is CASSSTGSGAEQYF. The CDR3, as DNA: TGTGCCAGCAGTTCAACAGGATCTGGGGCCGAGCAGTACTTC.

The rearrangement uses TRBV29-1 and TRBJ2-7; D is perhaps TRBD1 (7 bases). There are 12 residues in the CDR3. Germline CDR1 is SQVTM and CDR2 is ANQGSEA. V lost 6 bases, J lost 0 bases, and 9 bases lay in between. CDR3 nucleotides: TGCAGCGTGCGGGACAGCTCCTACGAGCAGTACTTC. Translating gives CSVRDSSYEQYF.

The V gene is TRBV5-1, the J gene TRBJ2-3, with a weak D call TRBD2 (5 bases). CDR1 is SGHRS and CDR2 is YFSETQ in the germline V gene. V lost 0 bases and J 1 base, leaving 9 bases between the germline ends. The CDR3 has 15 residues. In DNA, the CDR3 is TGCGCCAGCAGCTTGGAAGAGGGTCGCACAGATACGCAGTATTTT. Protein product: CASSLEEGRTDTQYF.

The rearrangement uses TRBV5-6 and TRBJ2-1; TRBD1 matches at 7 bases. Germline-derived CDR1 and CDR2 are SGHDT and YYEEEE. The CDR3 contains 16 residues. With 3 bases clipped from V and 5 bases from J, the junction kept 11 bases outside the gene matches. The CDR3 coding sequence is TGTGCCAGCAGCTGGGACAGCGCTCTTGGGCACAATGAGCAGTTCTTC. Translating gives CASSWDSALGHNEQFF.

The chain carries TRBV6-1 and TRBJ2-5, with D possibly being TRBD2 (6 bases). V lost 7 bases to trimming and J lost 4 bases, with 10 bases between them. The V gene's germline CDR1 is MNHNS and CDR2 SASEGT. The CDR3 covers 12 residues. CDR3 loop: CASITGVETQYF. The DNA of the CDR3 is TGTGCCAGCATCACGGGGGTAGAGACCCAGTACTTC.

This chain joins TRBV28 and TRBJ1-1, with 7 bases matching TRBD1. The CDR3 sequence is 14 residues long. CDR1 is MDHEN, CDR2 SYDVKM, per germline. Trimming at V came to 2 bases and at J to 5 bases, leaving 5 bases not matched to a gene. The CDR3 DNA follows: TGTGCCAGCAGTTTAGACAGGGTGCGGACTGAAGCTTTCTTT. It is translated as CASSLDRVRTEAFF. The whole variable domain, remainder taken from reference TRBV28 and TRBJ1-1, is DVKVTQSSRYLVKRTGEKVFLECVQDMDHENMFWYRQDPGLGLRLIYFSYDVKMKEKGDIPEGYSVSREKKERFSLILESASTNQTSMYLCASSLDRVRTEAFFGQGTRLTVV.

The chain employs TRBV29-1 and TRBJ2-7; a weak D match, TRBD1 (6 bases). V shed 5 bases and J shed 5 bases, with 13 bases lying between them. CDR1 SQVTM and CDR2 ANQGSEA come from the germline V gene. CDR3 length equals 12 residues. As DNA, the CDR3 is TGCAGCGTTCGGACAGAATACAACGAGCAGTACTTC. Its protein is CSVRTEYNEQYF.

This clone was detected a few times. This chain uses TRBV15 with TRBJ1-5; D gene ambiguous. The germline CDR1 and CDR2 sequences are LNHNV and YYDKDF (reference sequence). The CDR3 spans 15 residues. Trimming pared 0 bases from V and 3 bases from J, leaving 9 bases between. The chain's CDR3 is CATSRDPLLNQPQHF. CDR3 DNA sequence: TGTGCCACCAGCAGAGATCCCCTACTCAATCAGCCCCAGCATTTT.

J is TRBJ2-3 and V is TRBV19; tentative D call: TRBD1 (5 bases). Germline-derived CDR1 and CDR2 are LNHDA and SQIVND (reference sequence). The CDR3 loop spans 17 amino acids. V lost 4 bases to trimming and J lost 0 bases, with 17 bases between them. CDR3 sequence: CASSRLGRSSSTDTQYF. In DNA form, the CDR3 reads TGTGCCAGTAGTAGGCTGGGGCGGAGTTCTAGCACAGATACGCAGTATTTT.

V gene TRBV14 combines with J gene TRBJ2-7, with 9 nucleotides matching TRBD1. Unmatched junction bases numbered 8, after V lost 1 base and J lost 13 bases. From germline, CDR1 is SGHDN and CDR2 FVKESK. The CDR3 runs to 13 residues. The CDR3 nucleotides read TGTGCCAGCAGCCAAGTCCCGACAGGGGGGACCTACTTC. This sequence encodes CASSQVPTGGTYF.

The chain recombines TRBV7-9 with TRBJ2-3, with D unresolved. Trimming stripped 0 bases from V and 8 bases from J, with 9 bases between. CDR3 size: 13 residues. The germline CDR1 and CDR2 sequences are SEHNR and FQNEAQ (reference sequence). The CDR3 loop reads CASSLAVAATQYF. The CDR3 DNA reads TGTGCCAGCAGCTTAGCGGTAGCTGCTACGCAGTATTTT.

This clone was seen only a few times. The rearrangement uses TRBV5-1 and TRBJ2-1, with 8 positions matching TRBD1. The germline V gene has CDR1 SGHRS and CDR2 YFSETQ. This CDR3 contains 14 residues. Trimming took 0 bases from V and 7 from J; bases not matched to a gene: 3. CDR3 DNA: TGCGCCAGCAGCTTGGCAGGGGGCAGGAATGAGCAGTTCTTC. Protein product: CASSLAGGRNEQFF.

This clone came up a few times. The rearrangement links TRBV7-2 to TRBJ2-3; 7 bases agree with TRBD1. This CDR3 spans 16 amino acids. J lost 1 base, V lost 5 bases, and 9 bases had no gene match. The germline gives CDR1 SGHTA, CDR2 FQGNSA. The CDR3: CASSEAAGTGTDTQYF. As DNA, the CDR3 is TGTGCCAGCAGCGAAGCAGCCGGGACAGGCACAGATACGCAGTATTTT.

The chain couples TRBV7-9 to TRBJ2-1; D might be TRBD1 (7 bases). Germline V gives CDR1 SEHNR, CDR2 FQNEAQ (reference sequence). The length of the CDR3 is 10 residues. The V end was cut by 5 bases, the J end by 13 bases, with 9 bases between. Here the CDR3 reads CASSQGGQFF. DNA of the CDR3: TGTGCCAGCAGCCAGGGGGGCCAGTTCTTC.

As concerns this clone: A read error likely explains this, since a far larger clone differs by one base. J is TRBJ2-1 and V is TRBV5-5; 11 bases are a match to TRBD2. V lost 2 bases and J lost 7; bases outside the gene matches: 5. The CDR3 is 15 amino acids. Per the germline V gene, CDR1 is SGHKS and CDR2 is YYEKEE (reference sequence). CDR3: CASSFGTSGENEQFF. The DNA of the CDR3 is TGTGCCAGCAGCTTCGGGACTAGCGGTGAGAATGAGCAGTTCTTC.

The chain employs TRBV4-1 and TRBJ2-3; 10 positions match TRBD2. The CDR3 is 17 residues long. The trim removed 2 bases at V and 2 bases at J, leaving 7 bases unmatched. Germline CDR1 and CDR2: MGHRA and YSYEKL. For the CDR3, the DNA is TGCGCCAGCAGCCAATCCTTGCTAGCGGGAGCCACAGATACGCAGTATTTT. The encoded protein is CASSQSLLAGATDTQYF.

The chain is built from TRBV7-9 and TRBJ2-5, with 8 bases aligning to TRBD1. The CDR3 is 14 amino acids. J lost 5 bases, V lost 2 bases, and 4 bases had no gene match. CDR1 and CDR2 from the germline V gene are SEHNR and FQNEAQ (reference sequence). This CDR3 reads CASSLQGARETQYF. CDR3 nucleotides: TGTGCCAGCAGCTTACAGGGGGCGAGGGAGACCCAGTACTTC.

CDR3 sequence reads: CASSLLPTSGQETQYF. CDR3 sequence (DNA): TGCGCCAGCAGCTTGCTACCTACTAGCGGCCAAGAGACCCAGTACTTC. The rearrangement joins TRBV5-1 to TRBJ2-5, with TRBD2 matching over 8 bases. Trimming took 1 base from V and 1 from J; bases not matched to a gene: 6. The germline CDR1 and CDR2 sequences are SGHRS and YFSETQ. This CDR3 region has 16 residues.

The genes are TRBV29-1 and TRBJ2-7; TRBD1 matches 8 bases. Germline CDR1 is SQVTM and CDR2 is ANQGSEA. The V and J ends lost 5 bases and 5 bases, in that order; junction bases with no gene match: 5. This CDR3 has 12 amino acids. The DNA of the CDR3 is TGCAGCGTTATGACAGGGGACAACGAGCAGTACTTC. Translation gives CSVMTGDNEQYF.